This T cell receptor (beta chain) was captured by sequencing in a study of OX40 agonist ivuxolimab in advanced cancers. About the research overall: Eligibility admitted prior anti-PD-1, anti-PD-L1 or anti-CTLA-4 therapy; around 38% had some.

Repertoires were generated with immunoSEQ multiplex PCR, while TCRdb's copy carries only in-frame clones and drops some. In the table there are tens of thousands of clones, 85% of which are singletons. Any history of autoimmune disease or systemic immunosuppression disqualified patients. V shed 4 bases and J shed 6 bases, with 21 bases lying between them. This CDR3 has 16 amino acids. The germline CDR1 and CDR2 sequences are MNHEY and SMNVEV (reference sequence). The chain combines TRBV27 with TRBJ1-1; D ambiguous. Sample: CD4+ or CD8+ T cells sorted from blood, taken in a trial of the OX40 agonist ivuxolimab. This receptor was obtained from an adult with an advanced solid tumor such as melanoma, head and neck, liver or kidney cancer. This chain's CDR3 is CASSSWSRDHRAEAFF. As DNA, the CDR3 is TGTGCCAGCAGTTCCTGGAGTAGGGATCATCGGGCTGAAGCTTTCTTT.